The T cell receptor (beta chain) described here comes from a study of beta chain features in type 1 diabetes. V lost 1 base to trimming and J lost 2 bases; unmatched junction nucleotides: 7. The CDR3 runs to 15 residues. The germline CDR1 and CDR2 sequences are GTSNPN and SVGIG (reference sequence). cDNA synthesis used the whole RNA isolate, giving expressed TCRB sequences. The repertoire was sequenced with immunoSEQ multiplex PCR; TCRdb's copy has only in-frame clones and lacks some. Of roughly 250,000 clones listed, about 9.3% are singletons. The table lists this clone with a few counts. Antigen: not known. Whole-study findings and limits: Among type 1 diabetes patients, VDJ junctions had fewer insertions and more deletions. For cells with high TCR expression, cDNA sequencing could yield over-representation. In every one of the four CD4+ subsets, TCRB CDR3s were moderately but significantly shorter in Type 1 diabetes patients.

The chain couples TRBV30 to TRBJ1-1; 7 bases align to TRBD1. The sequenced sample consisted of naive CD4+ T cells from blood. The TCR was taken from a woman between 18 and 29 years old in good health. Written as DNA, the CDR3 is TGTGCCTGGAGTGGGGCAGGGGGTGCCAACACTGAAGCTTTCTTT. This sequence encodes CAWSGAGGANTEAFF.